Listed below are T cell receptor beta chains from one sample, sequenced in a study of CD8 T cells in Susac syndrome. In TCRdb, the immunoSEQ multiplex PCR reads were re-called with MiXCR into one record per CDR3 protein. This table holds more than 120,000 distinct CDR3 sequences, roughly 94% found once. Sequenced input: CD4+ T cells from PBMCs. These receptors were obtained from a human donor in good health. Both conserved end residues are part of each CDR3. Fields, in order: J gene, CDR3 length, clone size, V gene, D gene, CDR3 DNA, CDR3 protein. A D gene is named only where the DNA matches it firmly. Only some rows state a clone size, as once, few, many or a class for expanded clones.

J gene: TRBJ2-1
CDR3 length: 19
clone size: NA
V gene: TRBV9
D gene: TRBD2
CDR3 DNA: TGTGCCAGCAGCGTAGAGGGGCTAGCGGGAGTGTGGACCTACAATGAGCAGTTCTTC
CDR3 protein: CASSVEGLAGVWTYNEQFF

J gene: TRBJ2-7
CDR3 length: 15
clone size: NA
V gene: TRBV18
D gene: TRBD1
CDR3 DNA: TGTGCCAGCTCGCTTGGACAGGGGGCTTCCTACGAGCAGTACTTC
CDR3 protein: CASSLGQGASYEQYF

J gene: TRBJ2-2
CDR3 length: 15
clone size: NA
V gene: TRBV15
D gene: NA
CDR3 DNA: TGTGCCACCAGCAGAGATCTCTCGGGCGCCGGGGAGCTGTTTTTT
CDR3 protein: CATSRDLSGAGELFF

J gene: TRBJ1-2
CDR3 length: 15
clone size: NA
V gene: TRBV2
D gene: NA
CDR3 DNA: TGTGCCAGCATCTTGAGACCAGGGGCTAACTATGGCTACACCTTC
CDR3 protein: CASILRPGANYGYTF

J gene: TRBJ1-3
CDR3 length: 14
clone size: NA
V gene: TRBV12-3/TRBV12-4
D gene: TRBD1
CDR3 DNA: TGTGCCAGCAGTCAACAGACAGGGCGAAACACCATATATTTT
CDR3 protein: CASSQQTGRNTIYF

J gene: TRBJ1-5
CDR3 length: 13
clone size: NA
V gene: TRBV10-3
D gene: NA
CDR3 DNA: TGTGCCATCCGACAGTCAGTCAATCAGCCCCAGCATTTT
CDR3 protein: CAIRQSVNQPQHF

J gene: TRBJ2-2
CDR3 length: 18
clone size: once
V gene: TRBV2
D gene: TRBD1
CDR3 DNA: TGTGCCAGCACCACCCTCGGACAGGGGGCGCGGGTCACCGGGGAGCTGTTTTTT
CDR3 protein: CASTTLGQGARVTGELFF

J gene: TRBJ2-2
CDR3 length: 16
clone size: NA
V gene: TRBV10-3
D gene: TRBD2
CDR3 DNA: TGTGCCATCAGAGGGGTTGGCGGGAGTGGCACCGGGGAGCTGTTTTTT
CDR3 protein: CAIRGVGGSGTGELFF

J gene: TRBJ1-5
CDR3 length: 13
clone size: NA
V gene: TRBV10-3
D gene: TRBD1
CDR3 DNA: TGTGCCATCAGCACGGACAGGAGTCAGCCCCAGCATTTT
CDR3 protein: CAISTDRSQPQHF

J gene: TRBJ2-5
CDR3 length: 16
clone size: once
V gene: TRBV20-1
D gene: TRBD2
CDR3 DNA: TGCAGTGCTAGATCCCGACTAGCGGGAGCCGTAGAGACCCAGTACTTC
CDR3 protein: CSARSRLAGAVETQYF

J gene: TRBJ1-1
CDR3 length: 15
clone size: NA
V gene: TRBV5-1
D gene: TRBD1
CDR3 DNA: TGCGCCAGCAGCTTGGAACAGGGGGCGAACACTGAAGCTTTCTTT
CDR3 protein: CASSLEQGANTEAFF

J gene: TRBJ1-2
CDR3 length: 13
clone size: once
V gene: TRBV2
D gene: NA
CDR3 DNA: TGTGCCAGCAGTGAAGCGCTTGGGGGCGGCTACACCTTC
CDR3 protein: CASSEALGGGYTF

J gene: TRBJ2-3
CDR3 length: 14
clone size: NA
V gene: TRBV6-5
D gene: NA
CDR3 DNA: TGTGCCAGCAGTTACACCTTGCCCCCAGATACGCAGTATTTT
CDR3 protein: CASSYTLPPDTQYF

J gene: TRBJ1-2
CDR3 length: 15
clone size: NA
V gene: TRBV5-6
D gene: TRBD1
CDR3 DNA: TGTGCCAGCAGCCAGCGGGACAGGGGTATCTATGGCTACACCTTC
CDR3 protein: CASSQRDRGIYGYTF

J gene: TRBJ2-5
CDR3 length: 14
clone size: NA
V gene: TRBV19
D gene: TRBD1
CDR3 DNA: TGTGCCAGTAGTCGGGACAGGGGGCCAGAGACCCAGTACTTC
CDR3 protein: CASSRDRGPETQYF

J gene: TRBJ1-2
CDR3 length: 14
clone size: NA
V gene: TRBV5-1
D gene: NA
CDR3 DNA: TGCGCCAGCAGCTTGGACGGGGGAGGCTATGGCTACACCTTC
CDR3 protein: CASSLDGGGYGYTF

J gene: TRBJ2-5
CDR3 length: 12
clone size: once
V gene: TRBV30
D gene: NA
CDR3 DNA: TGTGCCTGGAGCGGGAGCGCTAAGACCCAGTACTTC
CDR3 protein: CAWSGSAKTQYF

J gene: TRBJ2-1
CDR3 length: 16
clone size: NA
V gene: TRBV5-1
D gene: TRBD2
CDR3 DNA: TGCGCCAGCAGCTTCGGGAGCGGGACCATCCCCAATGAGCAGTTCTTC
CDR3 protein: CASSFGSGTIPNEQFF

J gene: TRBJ2-1
CDR3 length: 12
clone size: NA
V gene: TRBV2
D gene: NA
CDR3 DNA: TGTGCCAGCAGTAAAGGACTGCCTATTCAGTTCTTC
CDR3 protein: CASSKGLPIQFF

J gene: TRBJ1-5
CDR3 length: 17
clone size: once
V gene: TRBV5-1
D gene: NA
CDR3 DNA: TGCGCCAGCAGCTTACCCGAGAGGGCAGGGGGCAATCAGCCCCAGCATTTT
CDR3 protein: CASSLPERAGGNQPQHF

J gene: TRBJ2-3
CDR3 length: 11
clone size: few
V gene: TRBV6-1
D gene: NA
CDR3 DNA: TGTGCCAGCAGAAACACAGATACGCAGTATTTT
CDR3 protein: CASRNTDTQYF

J gene: TRBJ2-5
CDR3 length: 13
clone size: NA
V gene: TRBV2
D gene: NA
CDR3 DNA: TGTGCCATGCGGATGGGAGAGAAAGAGACCCAGTACTTC
CDR3 protein: CAMRMGEKETQYF

J gene: TRBJ1-1
CDR3 length: 14
clone size: once
V gene: TRBV9
D gene: NA
CDR3 DNA: TGTGCCAGCAGCGCAGTAGGGGGTTCTACTGAAGCTTTCTTT
CDR3 protein: CASSAVGGSTEAFF

J gene: TRBJ1-1
CDR3 length: 14
clone size: NA
V gene: TRBV10-3
D gene: TRBD1
CDR3 DNA: TGTGCCATCAGTGAGGTCGGGGCAGGGGGTGAAGCTTTCTTT
CDR3 protein: CAISEVGAGGEAFF

J gene: TRBJ2-2
CDR3 length: 17
clone size: NA
V gene: TRBV24-1
D gene: NA
CDR3 DNA: TGTGCCACCAGTGACCCTCGGGCGGGCTCGAACACCGGGGAGCTGTTTTTT
CDR3 protein: CATSDPRAGSNTGELFF

J gene: TRBJ1-1
CDR3 length: 13
clone size: NA
V gene: TRBV29-1
D gene: NA
CDR3 DNA: TGCAGCGTTGTGGGGGGTGTGAACACTGAAGCTTTCTTT
CDR3 protein: CSVVGGVNTEAFF

J gene: TRBJ1-2
CDR3 length: 15
clone size: NA
V gene: TRBV3-1
D gene: NA
CDR3 DNA: TGTGCCAGCAGCCAAGATATGGCAGCTAGCTATGGCTACACCTTC
CDR3 protein: CASSQDMAASYGYTF

J gene: TRBJ1-5
CDR3 length: 14
clone size: NA
V gene: TRBV30
D gene: TRBD1
CDR3 DNA: TGTGCCTGGAGTCTTGACAGGGTCAATCAGCCCCAGCATTTT
CDR3 protein: CAWSLDRVNQPQHF

J gene: TRBJ2-7
CDR3 length: 12
clone size: NA
V gene: TRBV10-3
D gene: NA
CDR3 DNA: TGTGCCATCAGTGAGTCGAGGTACGAGCAGTACTTC
CDR3 protein: CAISESRYEQYF

J gene: TRBJ2-1
CDR3 length: 17
clone size: NA
V gene: TRBV9
D gene: TRBD1
CDR3 DNA: TGTGCCAGCAGCGTAGGGTTAGGGGGCCCACTTGAGGTTAAGCAGTTCTTC
CDR3 protein: CASSVGLGGPLEVKQFF

J gene: TRBJ1-3
CDR3 length: 14
clone size: NA
V gene: TRBV12-3/TRBV12-4
D gene: NA
CDR3 DNA: TGTGCCAGCCTCGGGGGCTACGATGGAAACACCATATATTTT
CDR3 protein: CASLGGYDGNTIYF

J gene: TRBJ2-1
CDR3 length: 15
clone size: NA
V gene: TRBV20-1
D gene: NA
CDR3 DNA: TGCAGTGCTAAGTCAGCTAGCTCACCACTTCTAGAGCAGTTCTTC
CDR3 protein: CSAKSASSPLLEQFF

J gene: TRBJ1-2
CDR3 length: 13
clone size: NA
V gene: TRBV30
D gene: NA
CDR3 DNA: TGTGCCTGGAGTGTGGGGGGTGGTTATGGCTACACCTTC
CDR3 protein: CAWSVGGGYGYTF

J gene: TRBJ2-7
CDR3 length: 14
clone size: NA
V gene: TRBV10-3
D gene: NA
CDR3 DNA: TGTGCCATCAGTGATTATCGGGGTCCCTACGAGCAGTACTTC
CDR3 protein: CAISDYRGPYEQYF

J gene: TRBJ2-7
CDR3 length: 14
clone size: few
V gene: TRBV28
D gene: NA
CDR3 DNA: TGTGCCAGCAGGCTCGGAACTAGAGGTTACGAGCAGTACTTC
CDR3 protein: CASRLGTRGYEQYF

J gene: TRBJ2-1
CDR3 length: 15
clone size: NA
V gene: TRBV5-4
D gene: TRBD2
CDR3 DNA: TGTGCCAGCAGCTTGGGGGGACTAGCGACCAATGAGCAGTTCTTC
CDR3 protein: CASSLGGLATNEQFF

J gene: TRBJ1-2
CDR3 length: 17
clone size: NA
V gene: TRBV28
D gene: NA
CDR3 DNA: TGTGCCAGCAGTTCGCAAGTGGCAGGGAAGAAGGGCTATGGCTACACCTTC
CDR3 protein: CASSSQVAGKKGYGYTF

J gene: TRBJ2-2
CDR3 length: 15
clone size: NA
V gene: TRBV5-1
D gene: NA
CDR3 DNA: TGCGCCAGCAGCTTCGGGACTCAGGGGACCGGGGAGCTGTTTTTT
CDR3 protein: CASSFGTQGTGELFF

J gene: TRBJ2-7
CDR3 length: 14
clone size: NA
V gene: TRBV2
D gene: TRBD2
CDR3 DNA: TGTGCCATCGAGACTAGCGGGAGCTCCTACGAGCAGTACTTC
CDR3 protein: CAIETSGSSYEQYF

J gene: TRBJ2-3
CDR3 length: 15
clone size: NA
V gene: TRBV5-4
D gene: NA
CDR3 DNA: TGTGCCAGCAGCTACAAGGATGGCGGAACAGATACGCAGTATTTT
CDR3 protein: CASSYKDGGTDTQYF

J gene: TRBJ2-1
CDR3 length: 16
clone size: NA
V gene: TRBV27
D gene: NA
CDR3 DNA: TGTGCCAGCAGTTTAGCTTGGAGTACCACAAGGAATGAGCAGTTCTTC
CDR3 protein: CASSLAWSTTRNEQFF

J gene: TRBJ1-3
CDR3 length: 13
clone size: NA
V gene: TRBV30
D gene: NA
CDR3 DNA: TGTGCCCGGGTGGTCTCGGGTGGAAACACCATATATTTT
CDR3 protein: CARVVSGGNTIYF

J gene: TRBJ1-5
CDR3 length: 14
clone size: NA
V gene: TRBV19
D gene: NA
CDR3 DNA: TGTGCCAGTAGTGCCGGACCTAGCAATCAGCCCCAGCATTTT
CDR3 protein: CASSAGPSNQPQHF

J gene: TRBJ2-3
CDR3 length: 15
clone size: NA
V gene: TRBV5-4
D gene: TRBD1
CDR3 DNA: TGTGCCAGCAGCTCGAGGGGGCTCCGCACAGATACGCAGTATTTT
CDR3 protein: CASSSRGLRTDTQYF

J gene: TRBJ1-2
CDR3 length: 15
clone size: NA
V gene: TRBV25-1
D gene: TRBD1
CDR3 DNA: TGTGCCAGCAGTGCCGGGACAGGGGCGTGGAATGGCTACACCTTC
CDR3 protein: CASSAGTGAWNGYTF

J gene: TRBJ2-4
CDR3 length: 17
clone size: NA
V gene: TRBV28
D gene: TRBD1
CDR3 DNA: TGTGCCAGCAGTCCCACTGGTTCCGGGACAGTAAAAAACATTCAGTACTTC
CDR3 protein: CASSPTGSGTVKNIQYF

J gene: TRBJ2-1
CDR3 length: 13
clone size: NA
V gene: TRBV2
D gene: NA
CDR3 DNA: TGTGCCACCTTAGCGGCACTATACAATGAGCAGTTCTTC
CDR3 protein: CATLAALYNEQFF

J gene: TRBJ1-2
CDR3 length: 16
clone size: NA
V gene: TRBV11-2
D gene: NA
CDR3 DNA: TGTGCCAGCAGCTTAGTGGGGGCCGGTAATGACTATGGCTACACCTTC
CDR3 protein: CASSLVGAGNDYGYTF

J gene: TRBJ2-1
CDR3 length: 14
clone size: NA
V gene: TRBV11-2
D gene: TRBD1
CDR3 DNA: TGTGCCAGCAGCGTCGACAGGGTTGGCAATGAGCAGTTCTTC
CDR3 protein: CASSVDRVGNEQFF

J gene: TRBJ2-3
CDR3 length: 11
clone size: NA
V gene: TRBV3-1
D gene: TRBD2
CDR3 DNA: TGTGCCAGCAGCCAGGGGAGGGCGCAGTATTTT
CDR3 protein: CASSQGRAQYF